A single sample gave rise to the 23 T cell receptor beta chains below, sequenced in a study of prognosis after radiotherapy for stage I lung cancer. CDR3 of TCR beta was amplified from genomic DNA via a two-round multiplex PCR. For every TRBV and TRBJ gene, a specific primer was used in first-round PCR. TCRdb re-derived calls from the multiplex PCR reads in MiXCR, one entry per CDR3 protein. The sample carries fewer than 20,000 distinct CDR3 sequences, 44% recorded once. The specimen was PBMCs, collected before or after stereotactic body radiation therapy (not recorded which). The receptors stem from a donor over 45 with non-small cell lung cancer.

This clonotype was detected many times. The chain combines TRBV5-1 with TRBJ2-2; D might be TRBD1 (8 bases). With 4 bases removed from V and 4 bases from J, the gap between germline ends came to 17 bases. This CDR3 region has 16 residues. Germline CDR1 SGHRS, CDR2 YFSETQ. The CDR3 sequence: CASSRLDREGTGELFF. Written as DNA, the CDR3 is TGCGCCAGCAGCCGCTTGGACAGGGAGGGCACCGGGGAGCTGTTTTTT.

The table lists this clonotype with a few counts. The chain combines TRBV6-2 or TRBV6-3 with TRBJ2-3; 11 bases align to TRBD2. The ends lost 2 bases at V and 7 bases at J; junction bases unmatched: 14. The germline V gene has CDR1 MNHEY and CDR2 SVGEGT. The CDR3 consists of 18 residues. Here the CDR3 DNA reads TGTGCCAGCAGTTACGAACCAACTAGCGGGAGTTTGCGAAATACGCAGTATTTT. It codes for CASSYEPTSGSLRNTQYF.

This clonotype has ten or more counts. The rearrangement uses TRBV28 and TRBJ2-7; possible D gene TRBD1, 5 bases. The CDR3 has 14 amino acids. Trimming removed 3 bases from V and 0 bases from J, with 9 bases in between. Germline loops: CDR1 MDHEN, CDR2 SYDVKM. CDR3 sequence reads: CASSLTVRSYEQYF. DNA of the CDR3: TGTGCCAGCAGTTTGACAGTTCGCTCCTACGAGCAGTACTTC.

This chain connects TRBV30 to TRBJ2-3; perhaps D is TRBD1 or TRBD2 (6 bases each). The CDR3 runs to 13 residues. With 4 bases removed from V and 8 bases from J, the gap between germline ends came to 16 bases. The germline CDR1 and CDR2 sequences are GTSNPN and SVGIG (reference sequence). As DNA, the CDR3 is TGTGCCTGGACCTACACCAGGGGAGGTACGCAGTATTTT. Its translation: CAWTYTRGGTQYF.

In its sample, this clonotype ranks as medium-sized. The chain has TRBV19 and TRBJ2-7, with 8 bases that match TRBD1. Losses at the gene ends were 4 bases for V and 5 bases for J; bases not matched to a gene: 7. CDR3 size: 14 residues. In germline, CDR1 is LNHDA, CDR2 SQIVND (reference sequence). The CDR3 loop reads CASSRTGGFDEQYF. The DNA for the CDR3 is TGTGCCAGTAGTAGAACAGGGGGATTCGACGAGCAGTACTTC.

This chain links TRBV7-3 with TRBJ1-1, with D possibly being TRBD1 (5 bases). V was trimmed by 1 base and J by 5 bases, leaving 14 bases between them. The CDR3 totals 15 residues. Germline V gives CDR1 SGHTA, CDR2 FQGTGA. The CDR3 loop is CASSLIGAQGTEAFF. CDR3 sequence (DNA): TGTGCCAGCAGCTTAATCGGGGCCCAGGGTACTGAAGCTTTCTTT.

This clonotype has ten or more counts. The CDR3 DNA follows: TGTGCCAGCAGCCTTGCGGGGGCTTACAATGAGCAGTTCTTC. It is translated as CASSLAGAYNEQFF. The V call is TRBV3-1, the J call TRBJ2-1; D possibly corresponds to TRBD2 (7 bases). The CDR3 has 14 amino acids. Germline V CDR1 and CDR2: LGHDT, YNNKEL (reference sequence). Trimming cost V 4 bases and J 4 bases, with 11 bases left between them.

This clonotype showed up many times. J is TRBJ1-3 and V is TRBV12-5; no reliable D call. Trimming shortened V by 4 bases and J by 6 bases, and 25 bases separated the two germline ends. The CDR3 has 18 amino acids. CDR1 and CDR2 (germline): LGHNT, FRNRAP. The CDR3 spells CASGSPYADGSLANTIYF. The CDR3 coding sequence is TGTGCTAGTGGTTCTCCATACGCGGACGGTTCTCTTGCAAACACCATATATTTT.

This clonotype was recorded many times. The CDR3 bases are TGCGCCAGCAGCTTGGAGGGGGGGGGCCCCTACAATGAGCAGTTCTTC. Its protein product is CASSLEGGGPYNEQFF. The chain employs TRBV5-1 and TRBJ2-1; D might be TRBD2 (7 bases). Germline CDR1 and CDR2: SGHRS and YFSETQ. V lost 0 bases, J lost 2 bases, and 12 bases lay in between. The CDR3 runs 16 residues.

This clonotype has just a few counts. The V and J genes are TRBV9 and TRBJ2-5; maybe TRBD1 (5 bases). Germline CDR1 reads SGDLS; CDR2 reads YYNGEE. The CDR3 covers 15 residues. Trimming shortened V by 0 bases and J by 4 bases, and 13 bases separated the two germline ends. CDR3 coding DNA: TGTGCCAGCAGCGTAGGCCCGAACAGGCGAGAGACCCAGTACTTC. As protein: CASSVGPNRRETQYF.

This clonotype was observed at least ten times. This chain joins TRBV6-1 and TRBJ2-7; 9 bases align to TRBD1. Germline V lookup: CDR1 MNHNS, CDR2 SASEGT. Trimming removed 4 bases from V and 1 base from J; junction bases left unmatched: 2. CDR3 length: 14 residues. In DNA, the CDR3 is TGTGCCAGCAGTGCGGACAGGGGATCCTACGAGCAGTACTTC. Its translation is CASSADRGSYEQYF.

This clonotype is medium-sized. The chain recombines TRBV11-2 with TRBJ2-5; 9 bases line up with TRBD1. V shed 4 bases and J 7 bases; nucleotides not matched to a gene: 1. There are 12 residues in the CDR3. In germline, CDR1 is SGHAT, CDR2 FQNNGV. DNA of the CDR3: TGTGCCAGCAGCTCGACAGGGGGGACCCAGTACTTC. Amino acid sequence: CASSSTGGTQYF.

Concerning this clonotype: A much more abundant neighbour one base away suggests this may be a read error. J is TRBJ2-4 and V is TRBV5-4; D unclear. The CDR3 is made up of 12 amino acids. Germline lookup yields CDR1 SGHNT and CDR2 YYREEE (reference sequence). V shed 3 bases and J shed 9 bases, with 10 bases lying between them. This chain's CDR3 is CASSSPQCIQYF. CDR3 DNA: TGTGCCAGCAGCTCCCCTCAGTGCATTCAGTACTTC.

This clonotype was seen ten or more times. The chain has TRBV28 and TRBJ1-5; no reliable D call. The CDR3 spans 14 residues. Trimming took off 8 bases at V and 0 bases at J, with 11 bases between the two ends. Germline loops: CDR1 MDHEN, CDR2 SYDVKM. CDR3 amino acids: CASWRLYSNQPQHF. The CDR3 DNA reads TGTGCCAGCTGGCGGCTGTATAGCAATCAGCCCCAGCATTTT.

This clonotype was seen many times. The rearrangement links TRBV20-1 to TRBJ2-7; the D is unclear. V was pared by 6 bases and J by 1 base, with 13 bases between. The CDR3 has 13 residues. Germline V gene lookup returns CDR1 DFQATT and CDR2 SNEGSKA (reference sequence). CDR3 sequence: CSADVPSSYEQYF. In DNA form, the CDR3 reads TGCAGTGCCGACGTCCCCAGTTCCTACGAGCAGTACTTC.

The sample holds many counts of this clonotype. This chain's CDR3 is CASSQRGGFSYNEQFF. CDR3 coding DNA: TGCGCCAGCAGCCAGAGGGGCGGGTTCTCCTACAATGAGCAGTTCTTC. The chain recombines TRBV4-1 with TRBJ2-1, with D possibly being TRBD1 or TRBD2 (5 bases each). The germline gives CDR1 MGHRA, CDR2 YSYEKL. V was pared by 3 bases and J by 0 bases, with 12 bases between. CDR3 length equals 16 residues.

The CDR3 DNA follows: TGTGCCAGCAGTTACGGCCCTAGCACCCGGGATGAGCAGTTCTTC. This sequence encodes CASSYGPSTRDEQFF. The chain uses TRBV6-5 and TRBJ2-1; possibly TRBD2 for D (5 bases). Trimming took off 2 bases at V and 8 bases at J, with 16 bases between the two ends. Germline V CDR1 and CDR2: MNHEY, SVGAGI. The CDR3 loop spans 15 amino acids.

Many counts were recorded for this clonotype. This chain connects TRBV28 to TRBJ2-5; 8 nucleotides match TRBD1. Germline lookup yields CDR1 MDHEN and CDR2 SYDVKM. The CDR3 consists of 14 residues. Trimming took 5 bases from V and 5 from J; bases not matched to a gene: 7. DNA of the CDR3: TGTGCCAGCAGTGACAGGGGCTACAGGGAGACCCAGTACTTC. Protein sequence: CASSDRGYRETQYF.

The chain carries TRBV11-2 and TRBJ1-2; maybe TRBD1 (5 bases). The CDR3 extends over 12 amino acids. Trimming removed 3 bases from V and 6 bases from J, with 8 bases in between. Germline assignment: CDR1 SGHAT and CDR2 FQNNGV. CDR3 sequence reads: CASSLTAHGYTF. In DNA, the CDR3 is TGTGCCAGCAGCTTGACAGCACATGGCTACACCTTC.

CDR3 sequence (DNA): TGTGCCAGCAGCCAGGAGGAAGGGGGGACCCAGTACTTC. This codes for CASSQEEGGTQYF. The chain uses TRBV3-1 and TRBJ2-5, with D tentatively TRBD1 (6 bases). Germline CDR1 LGHDT, CDR2 YNNKEL (reference sequence). The CDR3 extends over 13 amino acids. The germline V and J ends were trimmed by 3 bases and 7 bases, with 12 bases remaining between them.

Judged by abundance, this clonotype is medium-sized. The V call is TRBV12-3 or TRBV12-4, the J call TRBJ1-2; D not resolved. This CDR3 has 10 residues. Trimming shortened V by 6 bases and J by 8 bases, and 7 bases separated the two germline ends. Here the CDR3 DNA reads TGTGCCAGCAGGAAAGAAGGCTACACCTTC. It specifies CASRKEGYTF.

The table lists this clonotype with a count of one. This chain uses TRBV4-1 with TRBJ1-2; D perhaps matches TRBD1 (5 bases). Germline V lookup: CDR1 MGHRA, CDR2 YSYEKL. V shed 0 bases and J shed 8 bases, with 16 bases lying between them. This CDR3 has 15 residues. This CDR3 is CASSQDRGRGRGYTF. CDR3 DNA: TGCGCCAGCAGCCAAGACCGGGGGAGGGGCCGAGGCTACACCTTC.

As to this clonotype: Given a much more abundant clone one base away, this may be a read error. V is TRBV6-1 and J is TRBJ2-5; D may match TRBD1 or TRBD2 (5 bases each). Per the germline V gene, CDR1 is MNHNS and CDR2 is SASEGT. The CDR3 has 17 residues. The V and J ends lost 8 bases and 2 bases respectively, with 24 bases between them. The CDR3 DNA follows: TGTGCCAGCTCACATACACCTTTCGGGGCGCGGCAAGAGACCCAGTACTTC. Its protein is CASSHTPFGARQETQYF.